This TCR beta chain was captured in a study of graft-versus-host responses after intestinal transplantation. Study-level information: Recipients got multivisceral, liver-intestinal, or isolated intestinal transplants.

Generated by immunoSEQ multiplex PCR, the TCRdb table keeps only in-frame clones and is missing some. The sample lists 100,000 or so clones; 85% to 95% were seen once. Concerning this clone itself: Its target is not known.

Broader study findings: Marrow from the recipient contained GvH clones, some of which had appeared first in ileum or blood. Circulating GvH clone levels at their peak were associated with HvG declines (early post-transplant).

This CDR3 is built from 16 residues. J lost 1 base, V lost 4 bases, and 7 bases had no gene match. Germline V gives CDR1 SGHVS, CDR2 FQNEAQ. This TCR was sampled from a human donor who received an intestinal transplant. This specimen consisted of unstimulated CD8+ T cells sorted from spleen or lymph node cells, obtained before intestinal transplant. This chain joins TRBV7-8 and TRBJ2-7; 10 bases are a match to TRBD1. The CDR3 region is CASSSRDRGWSYEQYF. The CDR3 DNA sequence: TGTGCCAGCAGCTCCCGGGACAGGGGTTGGTCCTACGAGCAGTACTTC.